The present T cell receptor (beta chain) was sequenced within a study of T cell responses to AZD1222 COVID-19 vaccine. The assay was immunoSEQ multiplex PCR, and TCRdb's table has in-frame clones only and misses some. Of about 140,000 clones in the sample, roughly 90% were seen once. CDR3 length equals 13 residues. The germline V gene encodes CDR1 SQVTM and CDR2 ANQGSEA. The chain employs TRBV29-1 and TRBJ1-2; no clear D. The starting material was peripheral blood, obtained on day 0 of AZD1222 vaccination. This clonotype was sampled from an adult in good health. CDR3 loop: CRETVQPFYGYTF. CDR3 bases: TGCAGAGAAACAGTACAACCATTCTATGGCTACACCTTC.